This T cell receptor beta chain is drawn from a study of T-cell memory formation after mild COVID-19. Notes on the study in general: The main location of contracting CD4+ clones was CM and EM, and that of contracting CD8+ clones was EMRA. Specificity for SARS-CoV-2 was not confirmed among the second-wave clones peaking on day 37. Researchers found some responding clones in pre-infection memory, a sign that cross-reactive memory joined.

This clonotype was seen more than once but under ten times. What it recognizes is unknown. The V end lost 2 bases, the J end lost 0 bases, and 22 bases lay between the germline ends. The CDR3 is 19 residues long. Germline V gene sequence: CDR1 MNHNY, CDR2 SVGAGI (reference sequence). Each CDR3 protein is one row after TCRdb ran MiXCR on the 5' RACE reads. The sample shows tens of thousands of distinct CDR3 sequences, 25% to 30% of them seen only once. The sequencing input was PBMCs or a T cell subset sorted from them (not recorded which). This TCR was recovered from a man aged 18 to 30 who had mild COVID-19 (a few samples of this study predate the infection). Cell type and time point are not known. This chain connects TRBV6-6 to TRBJ1-1, with D maybe TRBD1 (5 bases). In nucleotides, the CDR3 is TGTGCCAGCAGTTACACCCATCCTAGACAGCTAACTATGAACACTGAAGCTTTCTTT. The encoded protein is CASSYTHPRQLTMNTEAFF.